This T cell receptor beta chain derives from a study of cytomegalovirus exposure and HLA in healthy donors. Study results and limitations: In an earlier analysis, productive rearrangement rates for most beta V segments clustered near 87% or 30%.

Concerning this clone: Its antigen remains unknown.

The PCR contained 60 Vbeta and 13 Jbeta primers. The assay was immunoSEQ multiplex PCR, and TCRdb's table has in-frame clones only and misses some. The data contain some 150,000 clones, roughly 71% of them seen just once; the ten biggest clones take up about 1.5%. CDR1 and CDR2 (germline): SEHNR, FQNEAQ (reference sequence). V was clipped by 5 bases and J by 0 bases; unmatched bases: 6. This CDR3 has 17 residues. This chain connects TRBV7-9 to TRBJ2-6; 8 bases map to TRBD1. Source material: PBMCs. This TCR derives from a woman between 40 and 50 years old in good health and CMV-seronegative. The CDR3 loop reads CASSTGTGNSGANVLTF. CDR3 nucleotides: TGTGCCAGCAGCACCGGGACAGGAAACTCTGGGGCCAACGTCCTGACTTTC.